A selection of T cell receptor beta chains follows, all from one sample in a study of a mutant IDH1 vaccine in newly diagnosed glioma. These receptors' antigens are unknown. Libraries were prepared by immunoSEQ multiplex PCR; TCRdb keeps only in-frame clonotypes and omits some of them. The sample shows about 30,000 clones, about nine tenths of them seen only once. This specimen consisted of peripheral blood mononuclear cells (PBMCs), obtained from a glioma patient whose treatment included an IDH1 peptide vaccine. These receptors were collected from a middle-aged woman with glioma. Some clones in this sample may be carry-over from other donors' samples. Each CDR3 is given with its conserved first and last residue. Each record gives: CDR3 length, D gene, V gene, clone size, J gene, CDR3 DNA, CDR3 protein. A D gene is named only where the DNA matches it firmly. Clone sizes are given selectively: once, few, many, or a class where the clone is expanded.

14	TRBD1	TRBV5-4	-	TRBJ1-1	TGTGCCAGCAGAGCAGGGGGCGTGGAGACTGAAGCTTTCTTT	CASRAGGVETEAFF
13	-	TRBV5-5	-	TRBJ2-1	TGTGCCAGCAGCTTGTACCGGGAGATTGAGCAGTTCTTC	CASSLYREIEQFF
15	-	TRBV5-1	once	TRBJ1-3	TGCGCCAGCAGCTCGGATGCGCTCTCTGGAAACACCATATATTTT	CASSSDALSGNTIYF
12	-	TRBV4-1	few	TRBJ2-1	TGCGCCAGCAGCCCCACCAACAATGAGCAGTTCTTC	CASSPTNNEQFF
10	-	TRBV20-1	-	TRBJ2-5	TGCAGTGCTAGGTTGGAGACCCAGTACTTC	CSARLETQYF
14	TRBD1	TRBV6-5	-	TRBJ2-7	TGTGCCAGCAGTTACTCGGGGACAGACTACGAGCAGTACTTC	CASSYSGTDYEQYF
14	TRBD1	TRBV7-2	few	TRBJ2-3	TGTGCCAGCAGCCCAGGACAGGGGGCGGATACGCAGTATTTT	CASSPGQGADTQYF
12	-	TRBV28	-	TRBJ1-5	TGTGCCAGCAGTTTATTGAGAGGGCCCCAGCATTTT	CASSLLRGPQHF
14	-	TRBV28	-	TRBJ2-5	TGTGCCAGCAGTTTAGCCCCCTACCAAGAGACCCAGTACTTC	CASSLAPYQETQYF
14	TRBD1	TRBV14	-	TRBJ2-7	TGTGCCAGCGCCCTGACAGGGGGCATGGGCGAGCAGTACTTC	CASALTGGMGEQYF
16	-	TRBV7-2	-	TRBJ2-5	TGTGCCAGCAGCCCACCCCAAAAGGGCCTCCAAGAGACCCAGTACTTC	CASSPPQKGLQETQYF
18	-	TRBV5-1	-	TRBJ2-2	TGCGCCAGCAGCCCGGTTGGGGTTGATCAGCTGAACACCGGGGAGCTGTTTTTT	CASSPVGVDQLNTGELFF
14	-	TRBV9	-	TRBJ2-1	TGTGCCAGCAGCGTAGGGCCAGTTCCGAGTGAGCAGTTCTTC	CASSVGPVPSEQFF